Below are 26 T cell receptor beta chains sequenced from a single sample in a study of a mutant IDH1 vaccine in newly diagnosed glioma (dated by TCRdb to 2020 to 2022). The sample's time point label, in plain terms: baseline, week 1 (first vaccination visit). Taken with the paper, the label for treatment or condition translates to: pre-vaccination baseline after standard-of-care therapy. Libraries were made using the immunoSEQ multiplex PCR assay. TCRdb retrieved this table from immuneACCESS and kept in-frame rearrangements only. Not all clones are present; in checked studies, unresolved V genes account for under half, and no reason is known for the remainder. In this sample the table shows about 98,000 clones, over 85% of which occur a single time. Together, the top ten hold around 0.6% of the sample. The input for sequencing was PBMCs, taken from a glioma patient treated with radiotherapy, temozolomide or both. These receptors originate from a woman in her fifties or sixties with glioma.

In nucleotides, the CDR3 is TGTGCCAGCTCCCCCTGGGGGGAATCCCACGAGCAGTACTTC. This translates into CASSPWGESHEQYF. V is TRBV19 and J is TRBJ2-7, with D possibly matching TRBD2 (6 bases). This CDR3 is 14 amino acids long. Germline loops: CDR1 LNHDA, CDR2 SQIVND (reference sequence). Trimming removed 9 bases from V and 5 bases from J, with 20 bases in between.

The chain combines TRBV28 with TRBJ1-1; D remains ambiguous. Germline CDR1 and CDR2: MDHEN and SYDVKM. Trimming took off 6 bases at V and 0 bases at J, with 20 bases between the two ends. The CDR3 covers 17 residues. CDR3 region: CASSRSLSYRMNTEAFF. In DNA, the CDR3 is TGTGCCAGCAGCCGCTCCTTGAGCTATAGGATGAACACTGAAGCTTTCTTT.

V is TRBV6-6 and J is TRBJ1-5; no reliable D call. The CDR3 is made up of 13 amino acids. Germline loops: CDR1 MNHNY, CDR2 SVGAGI (reference sequence). CDR3 amino acids: CGAGDGNNQPQHF. The CDR3 region has the DNA TGTGGGGCAGGTGACGGGAACAATCAGCCCCAGCATTTT.

The J gene is TRBJ1-4, the V gene TRBV5-8; tentatively, D is TRBD1 (6 bases). The germline V and J ends were trimmed by 1 base and 6 bases, with 7 bases remaining between them. This CDR3 spans 13 amino acids. The germline V gene encodes CDR1 SGHTS and CDR2 YDEGEE. This chain's CDR3 is CASSLRGDEKLFF. The CDR3 nucleotides read TGTGCCAGCAGCTTGAGGGGGGATGAAAAACTGTTTTTT.

The chain has TRBV19 and TRBJ2-7; TRBD2 agrees at 11 bases. J was trimmed by 4 bases and V by 6 bases; bases with no gene match: 5. The CDR3 loop spans 14 amino acids. Looked up from germline, CDR1 is LNHDA and CDR2 is SQIVND (reference sequence). DNA of the CDR3: TGTGCCAGTAGGAATCTAGCGGGAGGTTACGAGCAGTACTTC. Protein sequence: CASRNLAGGYEQYF. Combining the CDR3 with reference TRBV19 and TRBJ2-7 gives the whole variable domain DGGITQSPKYLFRKEGQNVTLSCEQNLNHDAMYWYRQDPGQGLRLIYYSQIVNDFQKGDIAEGYSVSREKKESFPLTVTSAQKNPTAFYLCASRNLAGGYEQYFGPGTRLTVT.

The rearrangement uses TRBV10-2 and TRBJ2-3, with 12 nucleotides matching TRBD2. Germline V gene data show CDR1 as WSHSY and CDR2 as SAAADI. Germline trimming cut 6 bases from V and 0 bases from J; bases unmatched to any gene: 4. This CDR3 comprises 16 residues. CDR3 nucleotides: TGCGCCAGCAGAACTAGCGGGAGGCGAAGCACAGATACGCAGTATTTT. The encoded protein is CASRTSGRRSTDTQYF.

The chain employs TRBV30 and TRBJ1-1, with D unresolved. The CDR3 is made up of 13 amino acids. Deletions cut 0 bases from V and 5 bases from J, with 10 bases between. CDR1 GTSNPN and CDR2 SVGIG come from the germline V gene (reference sequence). The CDR3 DNA reads TGTGCCTGGAGTGTATTCGGGAAGACTGAAGCTTTCTTT. As protein: CAWSVFGKTEAFF.

The chain couples TRBV5-1 to TRBJ2-7; D call uncertain. The CDR3 runs to 12 residues. The V end was cut by 9 bases, the J end by 4 bases, with 14 bases between. Germline V gene data show CDR1 as SGHRS and CDR2 as YFSETQ. CDR3 nucleotides: TGCGCCACCCCGACGGACCCTTACGAGCAGTACTTC. Its protein product is CATPTDPYEQYF.

The rearrangement joins TRBV4-2 to TRBJ1-1; D may be TRBD1 (6 bases). Trimming removed 3 bases at V and 5 bases at J, with 10 bases between. The germline V gene encodes CDR1 LGHNA and CDR2 YNFKEQ. The CDR3 contains 13 residues. CDR3 nucleotide sequence: TGTGCCAGCAGCCATTCCCAGGGGACTGAAGCTTTCTTT. Translated: CASSHSQGTEAFF.

V usage is TRBV18 and J usage is TRBJ2-5; the match to TRBD1 covers 7 bases. The CDR3 consists of 14 residues. V lost 3 bases, J lost 2 bases, and 3 bases stayed unmatched. Per the germline V gene, CDR1 is KGHSH and CDR2 is LQKENI. DNA of the CDR3: TGTGCCAGCTCACCGCAGGGGGTTCAAGAGACCCAGTACTTC. It codes for CASSPQGVQETQYF.

This chain joins TRBV28 and TRBJ2-2; the match to TRBD2 covers 13 bases. Trimming removed 5 bases from V and 7 bases from J; junction bases left unmatched: 7. This CDR3 spans 16 amino acids. Germline V gene lookup returns CDR1 MDHEN and CDR2 SYDVKM. The CDR3 loop is CASSTLAGGRGGELFF. CDR3 in DNA: TGTGCCAGCAGTACACTAGCGGGAGGGCGAGGCGGGGAGCTGTTTTTT.

This clone was seen a single time. CDR3: CASSEQGAGYTF. In nucleotides, the CDR3 is TGTGCCAGCAGTGAGCAGGGTGCTGGCTACACCTTC. The chain combines TRBV6-5 with TRBJ1-2; D is perhaps TRBD1 (5 bases). The CDR3 covers 12 residues. Looked up from germline, CDR1 is MNHEY and CDR2 is SVGAGI. The V and J ends lost 5 bases and 7 bases respectively, with 11 bases between them.

V usage is TRBV7-2 and J usage is TRBJ2-4; 7 bases match TRBD1. V was pared by 9 bases and J by 4 bases, with 6 bases of the junction left unmatched. The CDR3 has 13 residues. Germline assignment: CDR1 SGHTA and CDR2 FQGNSA. The CDR3 spells CASSGTAKNIQYF. CDR3 in DNA: TGTGCCAGTTCCGGGACAGCAAAAAACATTCAGTACTTC. Using reference TRBV7-2 and TRBJ2-4 for the parts outside the CDR3, the full variable domain is GAGVSQSPSNKVTEKGKDVELRCDPISGHTALYWYRQSLGQGLEFLIYFQGNSAPDKSGLPSDRFSAERTGGSVSTLTIQRTQQEDSAVYLCASSGTAKNIQYFGAGTRLSVL.

The gene calls are TRBV28 and TRBJ1-2, with a weak D call TRBD1 (5 bases). V dropped 4 bases and J dropped 4 bases, with 13 bases sitting between them. The CDR3 is 14 amino acids. The germline V gene has CDR1 MDHEN and CDR2 SYDVKM. The CDR3 DNA reads as TGTGCCAGCAGTTCCGGGGACGTTGTCTATGGCTACACCTTC. Translation gives CASSSGDVVYGYTF.

The CDR3 DNA sequence: TGTGCCGCCTGGGGGCCCTACGAGCAGTACTTC. Translated: CAAWGPYEQYF. The chain has TRBV6-5 and TRBJ2-7; a weak D match, TRBD1 (6 bases). Trimming cost V 11 bases and J 2 bases, with 10 bases left between them. The germline V gene encodes CDR1 MNHEY and CDR2 SVGAGI. This CDR3 comprises 11 residues.

The CDR3 DNA reads TGTGCCAGCAGTCGCTCCCGGGGACAGGGCGATGGCTACACCTTC. This translates into CASSRSRGQGDGYTF. The V gene is TRBV6-1, the J gene TRBJ1-2, with 9 bases that match TRBD1. The CDR3 has 15 residues. Germline values: CDR1 MNHNS, CDR2 SASEGT. V was pared by 5 bases and J by 6 bases, with 10 bases of the junction left unmatched.

This clone appeared a few times. The chain joins TRBV30 to TRBJ2-7, with 7 bases matching TRBD1. Per the germline V gene, CDR1 is GTSNPN and CDR2 is SVGIG (reference sequence). The CDR3 contains 12 residues. The V and J ends lost 7 bases and 0 bases, in that order; junction bases with no gene match: 3. As DNA, the CDR3 is TGTGCCTCCAGACAGGGCTCCTACGAGCAGTACTTC. This encodes CASRQGSYEQYF.

V usage is TRBV5-1 and J usage is TRBJ2-5; TRBD2 matches at 8 bases. With the DNA end fitting TRBJ2-7 better, the J assignment may be wrong. This CDR3 has 15 residues. Germline V gene sequence: CDR1 SGHRS, CDR2 YFSETQ. CDR3 amino acids: CASSPKREPGYEQYF. CDR3 DNA sequence: TGCGCCAGCAGCCCCAAGCGGGAGCCGGGGTACGAGCAGTACTTC.

This rearrangement joins TRBV2 to TRBJ2-2; weak D call: TRBD2 (5 bases). The V end lost 6 bases, the J end lost 5 bases, and 7 bases lay between the germline ends. Germline V lookup: CDR1 SNHLY, CDR2 FYNNEI. The CDR3 loop spans 12 amino acids. The CDR3 loop is CASSGETGELFF. The CDR3 nucleotides are TGTGCCAGCAGCGGGGAGACCGGGGAGCTGTTTTTT.

The J gene is TRBJ1-2, the V gene TRBV7-9; D is unresolved. This CDR3 has 14 amino acids. In germline, CDR1 is SEHNR, CDR2 FQNEAQ (reference sequence). V shed 9 bases and J shed 0 bases, with 14 bases lying between them. The CDR3 DNA reads as TGTGCCAGTGGAGGGAGAAAAGCTAACTATGGCTACACCTTC. Its translation: CASGGRKANYGYTF.

This clone was seen a handful of times. J is TRBJ2-6 and V is TRBV9; D ambiguous. CDR1 SGDLS and CDR2 YYNGEE come from the germline V gene. V lost 0 bases and J lost 2, with 6 bases in between. The CDR3 has 15 residues. CDR3 nucleotides: TGTGCCAGCAGCGTAGGGTGGGCTGGGGCCAACGTCCTGACTTTC. Protein: CASSVGWAGANVLTF.

The J gene is TRBJ2-1, the V gene TRBV11-3; 8 nucleotides match TRBD1. V lost 2 bases to trimming and J lost 9 bases; unmatched junction nucleotides: 6. The CDR3 totals 14 residues. Germline assignment: CDR1 SGHNT and CDR2 YENEEA. CDR3 sequence: CASSLFQGAGEQFF. DNA of the CDR3: TGTGCCAGCAGCTTATTCCAGGGGGCAGGTGAGCAGTTCTTC.

This clone was found once. The V and J genes are TRBV18 and TRBJ1-3; D ambiguous. The CDR3 spans 16 residues. V lost 3 bases, J lost 3 bases, and 15 bases lay in between. In germline, CDR1 is KGHSH, CDR2 LQKENI. CDR3 in DNA: TGTGCCAGCTCACCCCCGGGGAGTTCGCGTGGAAACACCATATATTTT. Translated, it gives CASSPPGSSRGNTIYF.

The rearrangement joins TRBV29-1 to TRBJ2-3; perhaps D is TRBD1 or TRBD2 (5 bases each). The CDR3 runs 12 residues. Germline V CDR1 and CDR2: SQVTM, ANQGSEA. V was cut by 7 bases and J by 5 bases, with 13 bases left in between. Here the CDR3 DNA reads TGCAGCGGGGAAAAGGGGAGAGATACGCAGTATTTT. The encoded protein is CSGEKGRDTQYF.

The chain combines TRBV19 with TRBJ1-1; a possible D gene is TRBD1 (6 bases). The CDR3 runs 15 residues. CDR1 and CDR2 from the germline V gene are LNHDA and SQIVND (reference sequence). Trimming shortened V by 5 bases and J by 0 bases, and 13 bases separated the two germline ends. CDR3 DNA: TGTGCCAGTAGTTTTGGGACAACCCTGAACACTGAAGCTTTCTTT. It specifies CASSFGTTLNTEAFF.

V usage is TRBV7-9 and J usage is TRBJ1-1; D remains ambiguous. Germline V CDR1 and CDR2: SEHNR, FQNEAQ (reference sequence). The CDR3 extends over 12 amino acids. V lost 1 base, J lost 13 bases, and 13 bases lay in between. CDR3: CASSLERVSGFF. In nucleotides, the CDR3 is TGTGCCAGCAGCTTAGAAAGGGTGAGTGGTTTCTTT.